These 28 T cell receptor beta chains originate from one sample sequenced in a study of T cell changes during pregnancy in multiple sclerosis. The method was immunoSEQ multiplex PCR; TCRdb's version includes in-frame clones alone and lacks a portion of them. The sample has a few thousand clones; over 65% are singletons. This specimen consisted of CD8+ T cells from peripheral blood mononuclear cells, obtained in the second trimester of pregnancy. Receptors originate from a female donor in good health, enrolled as a control in a pregnancy study.

This chain uses TRBV7-8 with TRBJ2-1; 8 nucleotides line up with TRBD1. CDR1 is SGHVS, CDR2 FQNEAQ, per germline. V lost 5 bases, J lost 0 bases, and 15 bases stayed unmatched. The length of the CDR3 is 19 residues. The CDR3 is CASSPLGQGRLSSYNEQFF. Here the CDR3 DNA reads TGTGCCAGCAGCCCGCTCGGACAGGGCCGGTTAAGCTCCTACAATGAGCAGTTCTTC. The full variable domain, its missing parts supplied by reference TRBV7-8 and TRBJ2-1, is GAGVSQSPRYKVAKRGQDVALRCDPISGHVSLFWYQQALGQGPEFLTYFQNEAQLDKSGLPSDRFFAERPEGSVSTLKIQRTQQEDSAVYLCASSPLGQGRLSSYNEQFFGPGTRLTVL.

This clone was counted a single time. V is TRBV7-2 and J is TRBJ2-7, with 12 bases aligning to TRBD2. V dropped 5 bases and J dropped 2; count of bases not matched to a gene: 1. The CDR3 sequence is 14 residues long. Germline lookup yields CDR1 SGHTA and CDR2 FQGNSA. Here the CDR3 reads CASSPSGRAYEQYF. The DNA of the CDR3 is TGTGCCAGCAGCCCTAGCGGGAGGGCCTACGAGCAGTACTTC.

V gene TRBV7-9 combines with J gene TRBJ2-3; a possible D gene is TRBD1 (6 bases). Germline V gives CDR1 SEHNR, CDR2 FQNEAQ (reference sequence). Trimming took off 2 bases at V and 0 bases at J, with 6 bases between the two ends. The CDR3 loop spans 14 amino acids. The CDR3 is CASSLTGSTDTQYF. For the CDR3, the DNA is TGTGCCAGCAGCTTAACAGGGAGCACAGATACGCAGTATTTT.

V usage is TRBV7-6 and J usage is TRBJ2-1, with 12 positions matching TRBD2. The V gene end was trimmed by 1 base and the J gene end by 5 bases; junction bases not matched to a gene: 6. This CDR3 spans 17 amino acids. Germline loops: CDR1 SGHVS, CDR2 FNYEAQ. The DNA for the CDR3 is TGTGCCAGCAGCTTAGGAAGTAGGACTAGCGGGAACAATGAGCAGTTCTTC. This translates into CASSLGSRTSGNNEQFF. Using reference TRBV7-6 and TRBJ2-1 for the parts outside the CDR3, the full variable domain is GAGVSQSPRYKVTKRGQDVALRCDPISGHVSLYWYRQALGQGPEFLTYFNYEAQQDKSGLPNDRFSAERPEGSISTLTIQRTEQRDSAMYRCASSLGSRTSGNNEQFFGPGTRLTVL.

The CDR3 loop is CAWAAGAGANVLTF. The DNA of the CDR3 is TGTGCCTGGGCAGCCGGGGCTGGGGCCAACGTCCTGACTTTC. V usage is TRBV30 and J usage is TRBJ2-6, with D perhaps TRBD2 (5 bases). Trimming removed 5 bases at V and 2 bases at J, with 10 bases between. In germline, CDR1 is GTSNPN, CDR2 SVGIG (reference sequence). There are 14 residues in the CDR3. Supplemented by reference TRBV30 and TRBJ2-6, the full variable domain reads SQTIHQWPATLVQPVGSPLSLECTVEGTSNPNLYWYRQAAGRGLQLLFYSVGIGQISSEVPQNLSASRPQDRQFILSSKKLLLSDSGFYLCAWAAGAGANVLTFGAGSRLTVL.

This clone was detected once. CDR3 sequence (DNA): TGTGCCACCACCCGGGACAGGGTTTACAACACTGAAGCTTTCTTT. This sequence encodes CATTRDRVYNTEAFF. V and J are TRBV15 and TRBJ1-1, with TRBD1 matching 9 bases. Germline V gene sequence: CDR1 LNHNV, CDR2 YYDKDF (reference sequence). CDR3 length equals 15 residues. Trimming at V came to 7 bases and at J to 2 bases, leaving 8 bases not matched to a gene.

This chain's CDR3 is CASSPLRESYQETQYF. The CDR3 DNA follows: TGCGCCAGCTCACCTCTGAGAGAGTCGTACCAAGAGACCCAGTACTTC. The genes are TRBV5-1 and TRBJ2-5; no firm D call. This CDR3 contains 16 residues. Trimming stripped 7 bases from V and 0 bases from J, with 19 bases between. Germline CDR1 and CDR2: SGHRS and YFSETQ.

As for this clone: Other DNA sequences in this sample translate to the same CDR3. The chain couples TRBV6-1 to TRBJ2-2, with 10 bases aligning to TRBD2. CDR1 and CDR2 from the germline V gene are MNHNS and SASEGT. The junction had 0 bases not matched to a gene; V was cut back by 4 bases and J by 1 base. CDR3 size: 15 residues. CDR3 nucleotides: TGTGCCAGCAGTGGACTAGCGGGGAACACCGGGGAGCTGTTTTTT. This encodes CASSGLAGNTGELFF.

The chain has TRBV7-9 and TRBJ2-7, with 11 bases matching TRBD1. CDR1 is SEHNR and CDR2 is FQNEAQ in the germline V gene (reference sequence). The CDR3 contains 15 residues. Trimming took 4 bases from V and 3 from J; bases not matched to a gene: 5. CDR3 bases: TGTGCCAGCAGCTGGGACAGGGGGAATTTCTACGAGCAGTACTTC. Its protein is CASSWDRGNFYEQYF.

V and J are TRBV4-1 and TRBJ1-2; TRBD1 matches 11 bases. Germline CDR1 is MGHRA and CDR2 is YSYEKL. The CDR3 runs 17 residues. The V gene end was trimmed by 0 bases and the J gene end by 7 bases; junction bases not matched to a gene: 10. Here the CDR3 reads CASSQEPVPGTGGGYTF. The CDR3 nucleotides are TGCGCCAGCAGCCAAGAACCAGTCCCGGGGACAGGGGGTGGCTACACCTTC.

The rearrangement uses TRBV28 and TRBJ2-5; D uncertain. V lost 0 bases, J lost 5 bases, and 19 bases lay in between. There are 17 residues in the CDR3. From germline, CDR1 is MDHEN and CDR2 SYDVKM. The CDR3 sequence is CASSLWTAQVGSETQYF. Here the CDR3 DNA reads TGTGCCAGCAGTTTATGGACGGCCCAGGTCGGAAGTGAGACCCAGTACTTC.

J is TRBJ2-5 and V is TRBV7-6, with D tentatively TRBD1 (6 bases). Trimming took 1 base from V and 2 from J, leaving 14 bases between them. CDR1 is SGHVS, CDR2 FNYEAQ, per germline. This CDR3 is built from 16 residues. CDR3 sequence: CASSLGAGARQETQYF. The CDR3 DNA reads TGTGCCAGCAGCTTAGGGGCAGGGGCTAGACAAGAGACCCAGTACTTC.

V and J are TRBV18 and TRBJ2-5, with 8 bases identical to TRBD2. Trimming took 3 bases from V and 5 from J; bases not matched to a gene: 23. The CDR3 length is 20 residues. Germline loops: CDR1 KGHSH, CDR2 LQKENI. CDR3 sequence (DNA): TGTGCCAGCTCACCGTCTCAGCTACAGGGAACAGCGGGAGATGGGGAGACCCAGTACTTC. This translates into CASSPSQLQGTAGDGETQYF.

The genes are TRBV6-1 and TRBJ2-7; the match to TRBD2 covers 12 bases. The CDR3 has 17 residues. Germline assignment: CDR1 MNHNS and CDR2 SASEGT. V was clipped by 3 bases and J by 6 bases; unmatched bases: 12. In DNA form, the CDR3 reads TGTGCCAGCAGTGACAGACTAGCGGGGGCCCACGTAGCCGAGCAGTACTTC. Its translation: CASSDRLAGAHVAEQYF.

J is TRBJ1-1 and V is TRBV29-1; 7 nucleotides agree with TRBD1. V lost 6 bases and J lost 0; bases outside the gene matches: 7. This CDR3 is 14 amino acids long. Germline lookup yields CDR1 SQVTM and CDR2 ANQGSEA. The CDR3 nucleotides are TGCAGCGTGGGACAGAGCCGCATGAACACTGAAGCTTTCTTT. Translation: CSVGQSRMNTEAFF.

This chain joins TRBV11-3 and TRBJ2-5, with TRBD1 matching 9 bases. There are 18 residues in the CDR3. V gave up 0 bases and J gave up 4 bases; unmatched junction bases: 12. CDR1 and CDR2 (germline): SGHNT, YENEEA. The CDR3 protein is CASSLDPPGTGLRETQYF. The DNA of the CDR3 is TGTGCCAGCAGCTTAGACCCCCCCGGGACAGGGCTGCGAGAGACCCAGTACTTC.

V and J are TRBV27 and TRBJ2-5, with 8 positions matching TRBD1. V lost 0 bases, J lost 2 bases, and 5 bases stayed unmatched. Germline V gene lookup returns CDR1 MNHEY and CDR2 SMNVEV (reference sequence). The CDR3 spans 16 residues. The CDR3 reads CASSLSRRGPQETQYF. The CDR3 DNA is TGTGCCAGCAGTTTATCGCGCAGGGGGCCGCAAGAGACCCAGTACTTC.

The chain carries TRBV6-1 and TRBJ1-5; D unresolved. V was shortened by 2 bases and J by 4 bases, with 12 bases between the two germline ends. Germline V gene sequence: CDR1 MNHNS, CDR2 SASEGT. The CDR3 consists of 15 residues. The CDR3 sequence is CASSENGADNQPQHF. For the CDR3, the DNA is TGTGCCAGCAGTGAAAATGGCGCGGATAATCAGCCCCAGCATTTT.

This sequence joins TRBV4-2 and TRBJ2-7, with D possibly being TRBD1 (5 bases). This CDR3 spans 16 amino acids. Per the germline V gene, CDR1 is LGHNA and CDR2 is YNFKEQ. Trimming stripped 6 bases from V and 0 bases from J, with 18 bases between. CDR3 region: CASRLTPQGSSYEQYF. As DNA, the CDR3 is TGTGCCAGCAGACTAACCCCCCAGGGTAGCTCCTACGAGCAGTACTTC.

The rearrangement links TRBV6-4 to TRBJ2-1; the match to TRBD2 covers 9 bases. Germline CDR1 MRHNA, CDR2 SNTAGT. The length of the CDR3 is 14 residues. Losses at the gene ends were 3 bases for V and 8 bases for J; bases not matched to a gene: 5. CDR3 bases: TGTGCCAGCAGTGAATCTAGGACTAGCGATGAGCAGTTCTTC. It specifies CASSESRTSDEQFF.

The chain carries TRBV7-2 and TRBJ1-1, with TRBD1 identical over 10 bases. The CDR3 totals 15 residues. CDR1 and CDR2 from the germline V gene are SGHTA and FQGNSA. The trim removed 5 bases at V and 4 bases at J, leaving 7 bases unmatched. CDR3 bases: TGTGCCAGCAGCACCCGACAGGGGGCCAGCACTGAAGCTTTCTTT. Its protein is CASSTRQGASTEAFF.

The chain couples TRBV30 to TRBJ1-2, with 7 bases fitting TRBD1. Germline CDR1 reads GTSNPN; CDR2 reads SVGIG (reference sequence). CDR3 length: 17 residues. The V gene end was trimmed by 2 bases and the J gene end by 3 bases; junction bases not matched to a gene: 15. The CDR3 here is CAWSRGKAGGSDYGYTF. The CDR3 DNA reads as TGTGCCTGGAGTCGAGGAAAAGCAGGGGGGAGTGACTATGGCTACACCTTC. The whole variable domain, filled in from reference TRBV30 and TRBJ1-2, reads SQTIHQWPATLVQPVGSPLSLECTVEGTSNPNLYWYRQAAGRGLQLLFYSVGIGQISSEVPQNLSASRPQDRQFILSSKKLLLSDSGFYLCAWSRGKAGGSDYGYTFGSGTRLTVV.

V gene TRBV9 combines with J gene TRBJ2-3, with D possibly being TRBD2 (7 bases). Trimming stripped 3 bases from V and 3 bases from J, with 14 bases between. Germline V lookup: CDR1 SGDLS, CDR2 YYNGEE. The CDR3 length is 15 residues. CDR3 loop: CASSGEGVVTDTQYF. The CDR3 DNA reads TGTGCCAGCAGCGGGGAGGGGGTGGTGACAGATACGCAGTATTTT.

This sequence joins TRBV19 and TRBJ2-3, with TRBD2 matching 11 bases. The CDR3 sequence is 15 residues long. The germline V gene has CDR1 LNHDA and CDR2 SQIVND (reference sequence). Losses at the gene ends were 5 bases for V and 3 bases for J; bases not matched to a gene: 4. CDR3 coding DNA: TGTGCCAGTAGTGGACTAGCGGGTCTTACAGATACGCAGTATTTT. Encoded protein: CASSGLAGLTDTQYF.

The chain employs TRBV5-4 and TRBJ1-1; TRBD1 matches at 9 bases. V lost 2 bases to trimming and J lost 1 base; unmatched junction nucleotides: 3. Germline CDR1 reads SGHNT; CDR2 reads YYREEE (reference sequence). This CDR3 is 15 amino acids long. The CDR3 here is CASSFGTGRNTEAFF. The CDR3 nucleotides are TGTGCCAGCAGCTTCGGGACAGGGAGGAACACTGAAGCTTTCTTT.

This sequence joins TRBV6-1 and TRBJ1-3; no reliable D call. This CDR3 has 14 residues. V lost 4 bases to trimming and J lost 6 bases, with 13 bases between them. From germline, CDR1 is MNHNS and CDR2 SASEGT. CDR3 sequence (DNA): TGTGCCAGCAGTGTGGCGGTTGACTCAAACACCATATATTTT. Translated, it gives CASSVAVDSNTIYF.

The genes are TRBV6-5 and TRBJ1-6; TRBD1 is a possible D gene (5 bases). CDR3 length: 14 residues. Trimming removed 4 bases at V and 6 bases at J, with 10 bases between. Germline values: CDR1 MNHEY, CDR2 SVGAGI. The CDR3 DNA reads as TGTGCCAGCAGTTTCCGGGACTCTAATTCACCCCTCCACTTT. This gives the protein CASSFRDSNSPLHF.

The rearrangement links TRBV9 to TRBJ2-5, with 9 bases matching TRBD2. Germline V gene sequence: CDR1 SGDLS, CDR2 YYNGEE. The CDR3 runs 14 residues. The J segment lost 2 bases and the V segment lost 2 bases, leaving 1 base of the junction unmatched. The CDR3 DNA reads TGTGCCAGCAGCGTTAGCGGGGGACAAGAGACCCAGTACTTC. Translating it yields CASSVSGGQETQYF.